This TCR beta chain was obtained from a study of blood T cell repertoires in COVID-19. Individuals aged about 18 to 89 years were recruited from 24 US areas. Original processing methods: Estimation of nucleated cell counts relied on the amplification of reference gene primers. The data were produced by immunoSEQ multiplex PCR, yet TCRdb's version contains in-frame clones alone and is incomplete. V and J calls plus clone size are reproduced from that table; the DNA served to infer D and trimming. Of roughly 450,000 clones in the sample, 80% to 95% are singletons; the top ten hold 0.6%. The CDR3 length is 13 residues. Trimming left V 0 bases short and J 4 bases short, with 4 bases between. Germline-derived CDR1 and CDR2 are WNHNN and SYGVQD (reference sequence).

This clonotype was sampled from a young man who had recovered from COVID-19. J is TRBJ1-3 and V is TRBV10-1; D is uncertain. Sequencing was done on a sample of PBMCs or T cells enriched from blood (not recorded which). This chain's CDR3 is CASSESGGNTIYF. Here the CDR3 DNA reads TGCGCCAGCAGTGAGTCGGGCGGAAACACCATATATTTT.